This TCR beta chain comes out of a study of OX40 agonist ivuxolimab in advanced cancers. Study in general: The dose of intravenous ivuxolimab that patients received every 2 weeks ranged from 0.01 to 10 mg/kg.

Profiled with immunoSEQ multiplex PCR; TCRdb holds only in-frame clones, not every one. Of around 62,000 clones detected, about 88% appear once; the ten largest clones hold approximately 0.3%. The germline gives CDR1 LNHDA, CDR2 SQIVND (reference sequence). The CDR3 spans 14 residues. With 3 bases removed from V and 6 bases from J, the gap between germline ends came to 15 bases. General study results and limits: Fewer expanded clones were found on average in CD4+ than in CD8+ T cells.

This clone was picked up a small number of times. Antigen: not known. The chain has TRBV19 and TRBJ2-7; D unclear. Source: CD4+ or CD8+ T cells sorted from blood, taken in a trial of the OX40 agonist ivuxolimab. The TCR was taken from an adult with an advanced solid tumor such as melanoma, head and neck, liver or kidney cancer. CDR3 protein: CASSIVPGTSEQYF. The CDR3 DNA follows: TGTGCCAGTAGTATTGTGCCAGGAACGTCCGAGCAGTACTTC.